The 20 T cell receptor beta chains below come from one sample, sequenced in a study of blood T cell repertoires in COVID-19. The assay was immunoSEQ multiplex PCR, and TCRdb's table has in-frame clones only and misses some. This sample has approximately 180,000 clones; roughly 80% occur once, and the top ten carry roughly an eighth. The specimen sequenced was peripheral blood. The origin of the receptors is a woman older than 75 with COVID-19, enrolled during active disease.

This CDR3 is CASSLGTLAGGAGELFF. CDR3 coding DNA: TGTGCCAGCAGCTTAGGAACACTAGCGGGAGGGGCCGGGGAGCTGTTTTTT. The genes are TRBV13 and TRBJ2-2; 13 nucleotides align to TRBD2. The junction had 4 bases not matched to a gene; V was cut back by 0 bases and J by 6 bases. This CDR3 contains 17 residues. CDR1 is PRHDT, CDR2 FYEKMQ, per germline (reference sequence).

CDR3 DNA: TGTGCCAGCAGTGAATACGGGATTAGCGGGAGGCGCTTACCCCATGAGCAGTTCTTC. This encodes CASSEYGISGRRLPHEQFF. V usage is TRBV2 and J usage is TRBJ2-1; 10 positions agree with TRBD2. The V segment lost 2 bases and the J segment 8 bases; nucleotides outside the gene matches: 18. The CDR3 is 19 residues long. Germline CDR1 is SNHLY and CDR2 is FYNNEI.

The chain recombines TRBV7-8 with TRBJ2-2; 9 nucleotides align to TRBD2. Germline V CDR1 and CDR2: SGHVS, FQNEAQ. J gave up 6 bases and V 2 bases, and 10 bases lay outside the gene matches. The CDR3 loop spans 17 amino acids. The CDR3 bases are TGTGCCAGCAGCTTATATACGGCGGGGGGGCCCCCCGGGGAGCTGTTTTTT. Its protein is CASSLYTAGGPPGELFF.

This clone has a single count. The chain uses TRBV5-4 and TRBJ2-7, with 8 bases lining up with TRBD1. Trimming cost V 5 bases and J 0 bases; bases outside gene matches: 7. The length of the CDR3 is 15 residues. CDR1 is SGHNT and CDR2 is YYREEE in the germline V gene (reference sequence). The CDR3 sequence: CASRKGGQASYEQYF. The CDR3 DNA reads TGTGCCAGCAGAAAAGGGGGACAGGCCTCCTACGAGCAGTACTTC.

The chain has TRBV6-2 or TRBV6-3 and TRBJ1-2; D may be TRBD1 (5 bases). Germline V gene sequence: CDR1 MNHEY, CDR2 SVGEGT. Trimming removed 5 bases from V and 8 bases from J, with 15 bases in between. This CDR3 region has 13 residues. CDR3 region: CASSRQIREGYTF. As DNA, the CDR3 is TGTGCCAGCAGTAGACAGATCCGGGAGGGCTACACCTTC.

The gene calls are TRBV4-2 and TRBJ2-2, with 11 bases fitting TRBD2. The J segment lost 1 base and the V segment lost 0 bases, leaving 4 bases of the junction unmatched. This CDR3 has 18 amino acids. The germline CDR1 and CDR2 sequences are LGHNA and YNFKEQ. CDR3: CASSQETSGAVNTGELFF. CDR3 coding DNA: TGTGCCAGCAGCCAAGAGACTAGCGGGGCCGTGAACACCGGGGAGCTGTTTTTT.

This rearrangement joins TRBV4-3 to TRBJ2-7; 7 positions match TRBD2. V lost 0 bases and J lost 0; bases outside the gene matches: 2. Germline loops: CDR1 LGHNA, CDR2 YSLEER. This CDR3 comprises 15 residues. This CDR3 reads CASSQDWGGSYEQYF. DNA for the CDR3: TGCGCCAGCAGCCAAGATTGGGGGGGCTCCTACGAGCAGTACTTC.

The rearrangement joins TRBV20-1 to TRBJ2-7; D gene unclear. The CDR3 has 11 amino acids. V shed 4 bases and J shed 6 bases, with 10 bases lying between them. Germline-derived CDR1 and CDR2 are DFQATT and SNEGSKA (reference sequence). In nucleotides, the CDR3 is TGCAGTGCTATACCCGGGTTCGAGCAGTACTTC. It translates to CSAIPGFEQYF.

The CDR3 DNA follows: TGTGCCAGCAGCCTCAGCGGGGGGGCCGCGAATGAGCAGTTCTTC. Protein product: CASSLSGGAANEQFF. The chain employs TRBV7-9 and TRBJ2-1; 10 bases agree with TRBD2. Trimming took 5 bases from V and 7 from J; bases not matched to a gene: 8. Germline CDR1 and CDR2: SEHNR and FQNEAQ (reference sequence). The CDR3 runs 15 residues.

V is TRBV18 and J is TRBJ1-5; TRBD1 agrees at 8 bases. With 6 bases clipped from V and 7 bases from J, the junction kept 5 bases outside the gene matches. In germline, CDR1 is KGHSH, CDR2 LQKENI. The CDR3 is 13 amino acids. CDR3 sequence (DNA): TGTGCCAGCTCCGGACAGGGCTGGCAGCCCCAGCATTTT. Its protein is CASSGQGWQPQHF.

The chain couples TRBV6-5 to TRBJ1-5; 7 bases fit TRBD1. This CDR3 has 14 residues. Trimming removed 8 bases from V and 6 bases from J; junction bases left unmatched: 10. The V gene's germline CDR1 is MNHEY and CDR2 SVGAGI. The CDR3 loop is CASQRGLGGQPQHF. The CDR3 nucleotides read TGTGCCAGCCAAAGGGGGCTCGGGGGTCAGCCCCAGCATTTT.

The V gene is TRBV27, the J gene TRBJ2-1, with 7 bases lining up with TRBD2. Germline CDR1 is MNHEY and CDR2 is SMNVEV (reference sequence). V lost 1 base, J lost 4 bases, and 7 bases stayed unmatched. The CDR3 has 16 amino acids. CDR3 coding DNA: TGTGCCAGCAGTTTATACCAAGGGCGGGGGTACAATGAGCAGTTCTTC. Translation: CASSLYQGRGYNEQFF.

The chain has TRBV7-3 and TRBJ2-1; 8 nucleotides agree with TRBD2. V shed 5 bases and J 1 base; nucleotides not matched to a gene: 4. Germline V gene lookup returns CDR1 SGHTA and CDR2 FQGTGA. The CDR3 extends over 15 amino acids. As DNA, the CDR3 is TGTGCCAGCAGCCTGAGCGGGGGTTCCTACAATGAGCAGTTCTTC. Its protein product is CASSLSGGSYNEQFF.

The genes are TRBV3-1 (or the pseudogene TRBV3-2) and TRBJ2-5, with TRBD2 matching over 9 bases. Germline V gene data show CDR1 as LGHDT and CDR2 as YNNKEL (reference sequence). The CDR3 spans 16 residues. V lost 1 base, J lost 5 bases, and 8 bases stayed unmatched. DNA of the CDR3: TGTGCCAGCAGCCAAGGGGTGCTAGCGGGGTTTGAGACCCAGTACTTC. This codes for CASSQGVLAGFETQYF.

This clone has only one observation. The chain joins TRBV19 to TRBJ2-1, with TRBD2 matching over 9 bases. With V trimmed by 7 bases and J by 7 bases, 14 bases remained unmatched. The germline V gene has CDR1 LNHDA and CDR2 SQIVND (reference sequence). This CDR3 contains 16 residues. The CDR3 DNA reads as TGTGCCAGTACTGGAGCTCTAGCGGGAAATTTAAATGAGCAGTTCTTC. Protein product: CASTGALAGNLNEQFF.

V is TRBV4-1 and J is TRBJ1-4, with D unresolved. The V and J ends lost 4 bases and 3 bases respectively, with 15 bases between them. The CDR3 length is 16 residues. The germline V gene encodes CDR1 MGHRA and CDR2 YSYEKL. The CDR3 protein is CASSPLGRGPNEKLFF. The DNA of the CDR3 is TGCGCCAGCAGCCCCCTCGGTCGGGGTCCTAATGAAAAACTGTTTTTT.

V gene TRBV5-4 combines with J gene TRBJ2-1, with a weak D call TRBD2 (8 bases). Germline values: CDR1 SGHNT, CDR2 YYREEE (reference sequence). Between the trimmed V and J ends, which lost 4 bases and 8 bases, there was a span of 22 bases. CDR3 length: 16 amino acids. The CDR3, as DNA: TGTGCCAGCAGCCTGGCACCGGGACTAGGGGGCGATGAGCAGTTCTTC. Translation: CASSLAPGLGGDEQFF.

This clone came up once. The V call is TRBV6-5, the J call TRBJ1-2; 7 bases map to TRBD1. Germline trimming cut 10 bases from V and 5 bases from J; bases unmatched to any gene: 13. Germline V CDR1 and CDR2: MNHEY, SVGAGI. CDR3 size: 14 residues. The chain's CDR3 is CAIKRPGGSYGYTF. DNA for the CDR3: TGTGCCATCAAACGACCAGGGGGATCATATGGCTACACCTTC.

The J gene is TRBJ2-1, the V gene TRBV19; the match to TRBD2 covers 14 bases. Trimming took 5 bases from V and 7 from J; bases not matched to a gene: 13. CDR1 is LNHDA and CDR2 is SQIVND in the germline V gene (reference sequence). The CDR3 runs 18 residues. CDR3 nucleotide sequence: TGTGCCAGTAGTCCCCTAAAACCCGGGACTAGCGGGAGAAATGAGCAGTTCTTC. Its protein product is CASSPLKPGTSGRNEQFF.

The chain links TRBV3-1 (or the pseudogene TRBV3-2) to TRBJ2-3, with D perhaps TRBD1 (5 bases). The V gene's germline CDR1 is LGHDT and CDR2 YNNKEL (reference sequence). The CDR3 runs to 14 residues. V was pared by 4 bases and J by 1 base, with 9 bases between. The CDR3 here is CASSPGWGTDTQYF. The CDR3 bases are TGTGCCAGCAGCCCAGGGTGGGGCACAGATACGCAGTATTTT.